The rows below give T cell receptor beta chains drawn from one sample of a study of blood T cell repertoires in COVID-19. Here immunoSEQ multiplex PCR was the method, and the copy in TCRdb shows in-frame clones only, minus some. This sample yields under 300,000 clones, of which about 85% are seen a single time; about 6.9% belongs to the top ten. Sequenced input: PBMCs or T cells enriched from blood (not recorded which). All receptors derive from a woman aged 45-65 years who had been exposed to COVID-19. Both conserved end residues are part of each CDR3. The D gene is left open where the match is weak. Clone size is stated in some rows and not others, as once, few, many or a class when expanded.

17	TRBD1	.	TRBV12-5	TRBJ2-1	TGTGCTAGTGGTTTGGTACTGGACAGGGATTCACGCAATGAGCAGTTCTTC	CASGLVLDRDSRNEQFF
16	.	.	TRBV5-8	TRBJ1-2	TGTGCCAGCAGCTTAGACCGATCGACAGGATTCTATGGCTACACCTTC	CASSLDRSTGFYGYTF
15	TRBD2	few	TRBV5-1	TRBJ2-1	TGCGCCAGCAGCTTTAGCGGGTTCTCCTACAATGAGCAGTTCTTC	CASSFSGFSYNEQFF
13	.	.	TRBV7-9	TRBJ2-1	TGTGCCAGCAGCTTAAGGGGTTCGGATGAGCAGTTCTTC	CASSLRGSDEQFF
16	TRBD1	.	TRBV28	TRBJ1-3	TGTGCCAGCAGTGGGGCTGGGACAGGGTTGGTAAACACCATATATTTT	CASSGAGTGLVNTIYF
14	.	.	TRBV30	TRBJ1-3	TGTGCCTGGAACCTACAGGGCTTGGGAAACACCATATATTTT	CAWNLQGLGNTIYF
17	TRBD2	once	TRBV7-2	TRBJ2-5	TGTGCCAGCAGCCTCCGGACTAGCGGGGGCTCCCAAGAGACCCAGTACTTC	CASSLRTSGGSQETQYF
14	TRBD1	.	TRBV5-5	TRBJ2-5	TGTGCCAGCAGCCGTCCAGGGGGCACGGAGACCCAGTACTTC	CASSRPGGTETQYF
14	.	.	TRBV28	TRBJ1-2	TGTGCCAGCAGTTTAGGTGGGGGCGACTATGGCTACACCTTC	CASSLGGGDYGYTF
13	.	.	TRBV18	TRBJ1-1	TGTGCCAGCTCACCAGTCGCGTGGACTGAAGCTTTCTTT	CASSPVAWTEAFF
16	TRBD1	.	TRBV28	TRBJ2-7	TGTGCCAGCAGTTCCGGGACAGGATATCGCTCCTACGAGCAGTACTTC	CASSSGTGYRSYEQYF
14	.	.	TRBV5-4	TRBJ2-5	TGTGCCAGCAGCCCTGAGGGCCCCCGAGAGACCCAGTACTTC	CASSPEGPRETQYF
15	.	.	TRBV2	TRBJ1-2	TGTGCCAGCAGTAACTTACAGGGAGTTAACTATGGCTACACCTTC	CASSNLQGVNYGYTF
16	TRBD1	.	TRBV6-2/TRBV6-3	TRBJ1-6	TGTGCCAGCAGTTACCAGGGGGCGAGATATAATTCACCCCTCCACTTT	CASSYQGARYNSPLHF
13	.	.	TRBV7-9	TRBJ1-1	TGTGCCAGCAGCGCTAGTATGAACACTGAAGCTTTCTTT	CASSASMNTEAFF
15	.	.	TRBV21-1	TRBJ2-7	TGTGCCAGCCCTAGCGGGGGGGGGCCCACCTACGAGCAGTACTTC	CASPSGGGPTYEQYF
10	.	.	TRBV6-5	TRBJ1-2	TGTGCCAGCATGAGGGGGGGCTACACCTTC	CASMRGGYTF
13	.	.	TRBV4-2	TRBJ1-6	TGTGCCAGCAGCCAAGAGGGGAGGTCACCCCTCCACTTT	CASSQEGRSPLHF
15	TRBD1	.	TRBV9	TRBJ1-2	TGTGCCAGCAGCCCTCGGACAGGGGGCGCGGGAGGCTACACCTTC	CASSPRTGGAGGYTF
13	.	.	TRBV2	TRBJ1-1	TGTGCCAGCAGTGAACTGAGGGACACTGAAGCTTTCTTT	CASSELRDTEAFF
15	.	.	TRBV5-4	TRBJ1-3	TGTGCCAGCAGCTGGGGCCCCAGAGGCAGTGACCCCATATATTTT	CASSWGPRGSDPIYF
16	.	.	TRBV19	TRBJ1-2	TGTGCCAGTAGTGAGACACCCGTTCGCTTACCATATGGCTACACCTTC	CASSETPVRLPYGYTF
14	.	.	TRBV10-3	TRBJ1-1	TGTGCCATCAGGGACCGCGGGGAAGGAACTGAAGCTTTCTTT	CAIRDRGEGTEAFF
14	TRBD1	.	TRBV7-2	TRBJ2-7	TGTGCCAGCAGCCCAGGGGGGACAGGCTACGAGCAGTACTTC	CASSPGGTGYEQYF
16	.	.	TRBV21-1	TRBJ1-2	TGTGCCAGCAGCAAAGCAATGCAGGTGGTTAACTATGGCTACACCTTC	CASSKAMQVVNYGYTF
15	.	once	TRBV21-1	TRBJ2-7	TGTGCCAGCAGCAGTGGCCGGGACAGGGGTTACGAGCAGTACTTC	CASSSGRDRGYEQYF
15	TRBD1	.	TRBV5-1	TRBJ2-2	TGCGCCAGCGGCCGGACAGGTTCGAACACCGGGGAGCTGTTTTTT	CASGRTGSNTGELFF
12	.	.	TRBV19	TRBJ1-2	TGTGCCCATCAAGGAGGGGTGGTAGGCTACACCTTC	CAHQGGVVGYTF
16	TRBD1	.	TRBV9	TRBJ1-5	TGTGCCAGCAGCGTAGCTTCAAGACAGGGGAATCAGCCCCAGCATTTT	CASSVASRQGNQPQHF
17	TRBD2	.	TRBV9	TRBJ2-1	TGTGCCAGCAGCGTAGGCCAGCGGGGCAAAGTAAACAATGAGCAGTTCTTC	CASSVGQRGKVNNEQFF
13	TRBD1	few	TRBV5-1	TRBJ1-2	TGCGCCAGCAGCCTTAGGACAGGGGATGGCTACACCTTC	CASSLRTGDGYTF
11	TRBD1	.	TRBV3-1/TRBV3-2	TRBJ2-1	TGTGCCAGCAGCACGGGACAGCTCCAGTTCTTC	CASSTGQLQFF
18	.	.	TRBV19	TRBJ1-1	TGTGCCAGTAGTATAGCCTGGACAGCACGTTTTTTGAACACTGAAGCTTTCTTT	CASSIAWTARFLNTEAFF
15	.	few	TRBV19	TRBJ1-4	TGTGCCAGTAGCGGAAGGGACACCCTAAATGAAAAACTGTTTTTT	CASSGRDTLNEKLFF
14	TRBD1	.	TRBV9	TRBJ1-2	TGTGCCAGCAGCGTAGGACAGGGGCCGTTGGGCTACACCTTC	CASSVGQGPLGYTF
13	.	.	TRBV12-3/TRBV12-4	TRBJ2-2	TGTGCCACCCGGGTGGGGGGCACCGGGGAGCTGTTTTTT	CATRVGGTGELFF
17	.	.	TRBV28	TRBJ1-4	TGTGCCAGCAGTTTAAGGGGGGGCGGACCAACTAATGAAAAACTGTTTTTT	CASSLRGGGPTNEKLFF
15	.	.	TRBV27	TRBJ1-6	TGTGCCAGCAGTTTTGGGGGACTTGGTGACTCACCCCTCCACTTT	CASSFGGLGDSPLHF
16	TRBD2	.	TRBV29-1	TRBJ2-3	TGCAGCGTTGAAGATCTACTAGCGGGGACCACAGATACGCAGTATTTT	CSVEDLLAGTTDTQYF
17	TRBD1	.	TRBV5-1	TRBJ2-1	TGCGCCAGCAGCTTGACTACAGGGGCCCGCGCTCCTAATGAGCAGTTCTTC	CASSLTTGARAPNEQFF
14	.	.	TRBV28	TRBJ2-3	TGTGCCAGCAGTTTGCGAGGGGGGGTAGATACGCAGTATTTT	CASSLRGGVDTQYF
13	.	.	TRBV12-5	TRBJ2-1	TGTGCTAGTGCCCCCACGGGCCTCGGGGGAGTTATCTTC	CASAPTGLGGVIF
14	TRBD1	.	TRBV14	TRBJ2-7	TGTGCCAGCAGCCCCCGGACAGGGCGAAACGAGCAGTACTTC	CASSPRTGRNEQYF
12	TRBD1	.	TRBV19	TRBJ1-1	TGTGCCAGTAGGGGACAGTACACTGAAGCTTTCTTT	CASRGQYTEAFF
15	.	.	TRBV7-3	TRBJ2-7	TGTGCCAGCAGCTTAATCGGAGGGGGGGCCGACGAGCAGTACTTC	CASSLIGGGADEQYF
13	.	.	TRBV19	TRBJ2-5	TGTGCCAGTAGTATTAGAGGGGGAGAGACCCAGTACTTC	CASSIRGGETQYF
16	TRBD1	few	TRBV11-2	TRBJ1-1	TGTGCCAGCAGCAGAACAGGGGGCAAGGGAAACACTGAAGCTTTCTTT	CASSRTGGKGNTEAFF
13	.	.	TRBV18	TRBJ2-7	TGTGCCAGCTCACTGGGACAAGACTACGAGCAGTACTTC	CASSLGQDYEQYF
12	.	.	TRBV12-3/TRBV12-4	TRBJ1-1	TGTGCCAGCAGCCCATTACAGGGAGAAGCTTTCTTT	CASSPLQGEAFF
15	.	.	TRBV21-1	TRBJ2-7	TGTGCCAGCAGCAACGGGCGGGGGGATAACTACGAGCAGTACTTC	CASSNGRGDNYEQYF
15	.	.	TRBV6-2/TRBV6-3	TRBJ1-1	TGTGCCAGCAGTTATAACACTTGGGGCGGAACTGAAGCTTTCTTT	CASSYNTWGGTEAFF